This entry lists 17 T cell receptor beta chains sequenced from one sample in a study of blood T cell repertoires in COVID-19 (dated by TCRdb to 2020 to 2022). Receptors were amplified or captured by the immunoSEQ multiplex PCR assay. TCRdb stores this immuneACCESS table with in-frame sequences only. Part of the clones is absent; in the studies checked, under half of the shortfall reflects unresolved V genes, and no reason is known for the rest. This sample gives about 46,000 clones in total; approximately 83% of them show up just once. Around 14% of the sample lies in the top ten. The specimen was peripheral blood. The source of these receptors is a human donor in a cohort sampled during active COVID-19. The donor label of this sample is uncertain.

CDR3 in amino acids: CASSHRQGGNTGELFF. The CDR3 region has the DNA TGCGCCAGCAGCCACCGACAGGGTGGGAACACCGGGGAGCTGTTTTTT. The V gene is TRBV5-1, the J gene TRBJ2-2; 7 nucleotides agree with TRBD1. The junction had 7 bases not matched to a gene; V was cut back by 4 bases and J by 1 base. The CDR3 is made up of 16 amino acids. Germline V lookup: CDR1 SGHRS, CDR2 YFSETQ.

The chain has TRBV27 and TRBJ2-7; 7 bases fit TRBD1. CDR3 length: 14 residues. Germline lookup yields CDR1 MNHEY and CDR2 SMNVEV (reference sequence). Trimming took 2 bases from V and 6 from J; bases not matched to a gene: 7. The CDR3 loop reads CASSLLRGLGEQYF. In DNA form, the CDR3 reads TGTGCCAGCAGTTTACTCAGGGGGTTGGGCGAGCAGTACTTC.

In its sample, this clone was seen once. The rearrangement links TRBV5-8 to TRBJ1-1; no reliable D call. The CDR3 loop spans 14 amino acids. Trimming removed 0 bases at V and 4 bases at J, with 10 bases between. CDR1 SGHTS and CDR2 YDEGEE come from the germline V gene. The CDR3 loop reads CASSLGVGPTEAFF. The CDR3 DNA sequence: TGTGCCAGCAGCTTGGGAGTCGGTCCCACTGAAGCTTTCTTT.

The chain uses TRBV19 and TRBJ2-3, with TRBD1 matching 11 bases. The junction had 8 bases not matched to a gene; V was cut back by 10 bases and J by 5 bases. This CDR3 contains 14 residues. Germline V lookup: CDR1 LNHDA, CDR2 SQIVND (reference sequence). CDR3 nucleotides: TGTGCCACTCGGCCGGACAGGGGGCGAGATACGCAGTATTTT. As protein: CATRPDRGRDTQYF.

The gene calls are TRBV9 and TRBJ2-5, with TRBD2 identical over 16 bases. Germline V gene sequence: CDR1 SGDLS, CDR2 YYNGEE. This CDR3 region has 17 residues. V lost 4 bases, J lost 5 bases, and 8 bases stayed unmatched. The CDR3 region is CASSPGTSGGARETQYF. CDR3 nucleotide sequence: TGTGCCAGCAGCCCCGGGACTAGCGGGGGGGCTCGCGAGACCCAGTACTTC.

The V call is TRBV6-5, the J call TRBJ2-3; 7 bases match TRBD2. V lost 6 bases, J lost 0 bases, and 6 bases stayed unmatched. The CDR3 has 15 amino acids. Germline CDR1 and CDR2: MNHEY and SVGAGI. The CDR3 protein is CASSPAGHSTDTQYF. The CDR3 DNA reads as TGTGCCAGCAGCCCAGCGGGGCATAGCACAGATACGCAGTATTTT.

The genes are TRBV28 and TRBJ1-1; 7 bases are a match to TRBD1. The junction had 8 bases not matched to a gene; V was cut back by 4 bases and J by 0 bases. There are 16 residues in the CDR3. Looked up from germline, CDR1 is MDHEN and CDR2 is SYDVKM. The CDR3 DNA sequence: TGTGCCAGCAGTTCTAGGGACAGTCACATGAACACTGAAGCTTTCTTT. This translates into CASSSRDSHMNTEAFF.

The CDR3 bases are TGTGCCAGCACCCCCGAGACATCAGGCACTGAAGCTTTCTTT. Translated: CASTPETSGTEAFF. The rearrangement joins TRBV9 to TRBJ1-1; D not certain. V was trimmed by 6 bases and J by 4 bases, leaving 16 bases between them. Germline loops: CDR1 SGDLS, CDR2 YYNGEE. The CDR3 is 14 residues long.

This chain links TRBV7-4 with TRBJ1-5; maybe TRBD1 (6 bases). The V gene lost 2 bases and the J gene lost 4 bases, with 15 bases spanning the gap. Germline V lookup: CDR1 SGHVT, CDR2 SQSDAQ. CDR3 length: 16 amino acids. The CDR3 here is CASSLMGTPPNQPQHF. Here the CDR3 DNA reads TGTGCCAGCAGCTTAATGGGGACACCTCCGAATCAGCCCCAGCATTTT.

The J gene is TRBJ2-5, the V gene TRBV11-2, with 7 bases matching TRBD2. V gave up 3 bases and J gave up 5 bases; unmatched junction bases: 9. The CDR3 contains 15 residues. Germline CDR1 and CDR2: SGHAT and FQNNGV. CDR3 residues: CASSLAGGSGETQYF. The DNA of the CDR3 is TGTGCCAGCAGCTTGGCCGGGGGGAGCGGGGAGACCCAGTACTTC.

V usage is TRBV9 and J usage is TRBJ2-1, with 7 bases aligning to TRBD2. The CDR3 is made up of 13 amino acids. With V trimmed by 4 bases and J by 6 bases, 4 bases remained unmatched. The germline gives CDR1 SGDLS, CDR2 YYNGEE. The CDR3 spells CASSSREVNEQFF. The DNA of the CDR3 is TGTGCCAGCAGCTCCCGGGAGGTCAATGAGCAGTTCTTC.

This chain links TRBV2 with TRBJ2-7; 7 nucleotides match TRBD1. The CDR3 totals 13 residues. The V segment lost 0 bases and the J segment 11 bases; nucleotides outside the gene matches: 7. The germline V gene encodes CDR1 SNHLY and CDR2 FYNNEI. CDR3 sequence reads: CASSEAGTAQKYF. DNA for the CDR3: TGTGCCAGCAGTGAAGCCGGGACAGCTCAGAAGTACTTC.

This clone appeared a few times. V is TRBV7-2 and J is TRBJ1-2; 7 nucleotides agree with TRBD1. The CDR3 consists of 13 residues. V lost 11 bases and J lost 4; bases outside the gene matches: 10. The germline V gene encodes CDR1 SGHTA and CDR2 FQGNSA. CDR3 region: CALRGQTSYGYTF. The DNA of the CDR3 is TGTGCCTTAAGGGGGCAGACCTCCTATGGCTACACCTTC.

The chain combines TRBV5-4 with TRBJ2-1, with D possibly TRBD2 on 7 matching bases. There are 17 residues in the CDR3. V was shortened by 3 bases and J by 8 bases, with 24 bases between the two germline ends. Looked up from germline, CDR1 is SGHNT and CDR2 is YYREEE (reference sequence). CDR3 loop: CASSSLRGGSLVDEQFF. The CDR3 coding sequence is TGTGCCAGCAGCTCCCTAAGGGGGGGTTCGTTGGTCGATGAGCAGTTCTTC.

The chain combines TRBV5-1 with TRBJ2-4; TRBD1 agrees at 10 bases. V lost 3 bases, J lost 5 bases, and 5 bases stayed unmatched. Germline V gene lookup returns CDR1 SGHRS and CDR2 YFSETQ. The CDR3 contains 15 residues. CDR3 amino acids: CASSWGTGAQNIQYF. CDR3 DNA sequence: TGCGCCAGCAGCTGGGGGACAGGGGCCCAAAACATTCAGTACTTC.

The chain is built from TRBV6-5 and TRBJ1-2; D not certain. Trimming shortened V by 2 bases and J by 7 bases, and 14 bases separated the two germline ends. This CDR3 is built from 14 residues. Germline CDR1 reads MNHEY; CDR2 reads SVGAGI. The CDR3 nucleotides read TGTGCCAGCAGTTACCCGGGATCCACGGCTGGCTACACCTTC. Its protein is CASSYPGSTAGYTF.

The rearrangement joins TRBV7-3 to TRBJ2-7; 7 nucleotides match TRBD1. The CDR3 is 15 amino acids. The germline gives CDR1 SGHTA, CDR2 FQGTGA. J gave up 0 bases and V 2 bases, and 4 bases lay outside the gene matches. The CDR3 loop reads CASSLEGAPSYEQYF. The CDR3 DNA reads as TGTGCCAGCAGCTTAGAGGGGGCCCCCTCCTACGAGCAGTACTTC. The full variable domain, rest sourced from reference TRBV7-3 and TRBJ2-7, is GAGVSQTPSNKVTEKGKYVELRCDPISGHTALYWYRQSLGQGPEFLIYFQGTGAADDSGLPNDRFFAVRPEGSVSTLKIQRTERGDSAVYLCASSLEGAPSYEQYFGPGTRLTVT.